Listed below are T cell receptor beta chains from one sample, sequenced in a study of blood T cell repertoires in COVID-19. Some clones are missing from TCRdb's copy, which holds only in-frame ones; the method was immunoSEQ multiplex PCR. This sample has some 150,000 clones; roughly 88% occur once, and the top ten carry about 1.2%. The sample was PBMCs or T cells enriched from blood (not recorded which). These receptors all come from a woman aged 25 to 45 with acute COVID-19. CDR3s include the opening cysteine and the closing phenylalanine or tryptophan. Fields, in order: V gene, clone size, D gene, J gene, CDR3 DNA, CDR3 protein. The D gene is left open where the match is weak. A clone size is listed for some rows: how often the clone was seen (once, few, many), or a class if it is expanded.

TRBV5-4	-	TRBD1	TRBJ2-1	TGTGCCAGCAGCCTCCCCGGGACAGGGACGTATGAGCAGTTCTTC	CASSLPGTGTYEQFF
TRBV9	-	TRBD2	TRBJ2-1	TGTGCCAGCAGCCCCCGGGGGGGAAGCTCCTACAATGAGCAGTTCTTC	CASSPRGGSSYNEQFF
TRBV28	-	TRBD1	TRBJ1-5	TGTGCCAGCAGTTTAGGGGACAGGGTACAGCCCCAGCATTTT	CASSLGDRVQPQHF
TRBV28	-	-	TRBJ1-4	TGTGCCAGCAGTTTGGGGCAGTCTAATGAAAAACTGTTTTTT	CASSLGQSNEKLFF
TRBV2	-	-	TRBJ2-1	TGTGCCAGCAGCGCACTACCTTACAATGAGCAGTTCTTC	CASSALPYNEQFF
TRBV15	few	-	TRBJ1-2	TGTGCCACCAGTTACGCGGGGGGCGCCAACTATGGCTACACCTTC	CATSYAGGANYGYTF
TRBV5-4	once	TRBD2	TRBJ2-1	TGTGCCAGCAGCTTTGGAGGTAGCGGGGTCCCCAATGAGCAGTTCTTC	CASSFGGSGVPNEQFF
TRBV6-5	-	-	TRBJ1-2	TGTGCCAGCAGCCGCGCCCGGCAGGATGGCTACACCTTC	CASSRARQDGYTF
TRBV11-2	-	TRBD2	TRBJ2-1	TGTGCCAGCAGCCGACTAGCGGGGCCCAATGAGCAGTTCTTC	CASSRLAGPNEQFF
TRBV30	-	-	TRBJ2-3	TGTGCCTGGAGTGCGGGAGTCTCGGATACGCAGTATTTT	CAWSAGVSDTQYF
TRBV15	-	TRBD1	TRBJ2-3	TGTGCCACCAGCACCCCCGACAGGGGATACACAGATACGCAGTATTTT	CATSTPDRGYTDTQYF
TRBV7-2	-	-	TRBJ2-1	TGTGCCAGCAGCTTAGTACTTGTTTATGAGCAGTTCTTC	CASSLVLVYEQFF
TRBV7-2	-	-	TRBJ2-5	TGTGCCAGCAGCTTTCGAGGCAGGGGCGAAGCGGAGACCCAGTACTTC	CASSFRGRGEAETQYF
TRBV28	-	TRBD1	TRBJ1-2	TGTGCCAGCAAACCCCCGACAGGGTGGGACTATGGCTACACCTTC	CASKPPTGWDYGYTF
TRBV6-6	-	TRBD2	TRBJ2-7	TGTGCCAGCAGTCCTGATGCTAGCGGGAGGGGAGCGGTCTCCTACGAGCAGTACTTC	CASSPDASGRGAVSYEQYF
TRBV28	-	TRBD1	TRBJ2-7	TGTGCCAGCAGTGTAACGACAGGGGCCCCGAGGGAGCAGTACTTC	CASSVTTGAPREQYF
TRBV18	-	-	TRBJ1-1	TGTGCCAGCTCACCTGTGTGGGTCAGCGATATGAACACTGAAGCTTTCTTT	CASSPVWVSDMNTEAFF
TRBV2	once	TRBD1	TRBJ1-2	TGTGCCAGCAGAGCGTCCGGGACAGTCTATGGCTACACCTTC	CASRASGTVYGYTF
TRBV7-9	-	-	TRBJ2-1	TGTGCCAGCAGCCCCCGTGCCGAGGCGCTTGAGCAGTTCTTC	CASSPRAEALEQFF
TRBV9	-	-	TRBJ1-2	TGTGCCAGCAGCGTAGGGGAGGGTGCAGGAGGTGGCTACACCTTC	CASSVGEGAGGGYTF
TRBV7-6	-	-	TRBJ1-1	TGTGCCAGCAGCTCCTTGGGCCCGAACACTGAAGCTTTCTTT	CASSSLGPNTEAFF
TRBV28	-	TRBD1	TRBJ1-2	TGTGCCAGCAGTTTCGACAGGGGGAATGGCTACACCTTC	CASSFDRGNGYTF